This T cell receptor (beta chain) was retrieved from a study of blood T cell repertoires in COVID-19. The V gene's germline CDR1 is SGHRS and CDR2 YFSETQ. This CDR3 comprises 18 residues. Trimming took 4 bases from V and 4 from J; bases not matched to a gene: 15. Clones were read by immunoSEQ multiplex PCR, and TCRdb kept only the in-frame ones, dropping some. Among 130,000 or so clones, about 81% were seen once, and the ten largest hold about a sixth. The V and J genes are TRBV5-1 and TRBJ1-3; 9 nucleotides line up with TRBD1. The sequenced sample was peripheral blood. This sequence was found in a woman older than 75 with acute or convalescent COVID-19. Here the CDR3 reads CASSHGTGSRGWGNTIYF. As DNA, the CDR3 is TGCGCCAGCAGCCACGGGACAGGGAGCCGAGGTTGGGGAAACACCATATATTTT.